These T cell receptor beta chains were read from a single sample in a study of molecular identifiers for immune sequencing clone quantification. TCRdb processed the PCR reads anew with MiXCR; each CDR3 protein has one entry. The table shows 460,000 or so distinct CDR3 sequences, with about 25% occurring only once. Sequences were obtained from naive CD8+ T cells from blood, with Jurkat cell RNA spiked in. These receptors all come from a human donor in good health. Some libraries in this study had Jurkat cell RNA spiked in. The CDR3 runs from the conserved cysteine through the conserved F or W. The D gene is left open where the match is weak. Clone size appears in some rows only: once, few, many, or a class for an expanded clone.

CDR3nt	CDR3aa	d_gene	v_gene	j_gene	abundance
TGTGCCAGCAGTTTGTGGGTGAGGGGGCGGGATGCGAGCACAGATACGCAGTATTTT	CASSLWVRGRDASTDTQYF	.	TRBV28	TRBJ2-3	few
TGCAGTGCTAGAGACAGCTCTGGCGCAGATACGCAGTATTTT	CSARDSSGADTQYF	.	TRBV20-1	TRBJ2-3	.
TGCAGTGCCACGGTCGACAGGAGGATCACTGAAGCTTTCTTT	CSATVDRRITEAFF	.	TRBV20-1	TRBJ1-1	many
TGTGCCAGCAGTTTCGGGACTAGCCATGAGCAGTTCTTC	CASSFGTSHEQFF	TRBD2	TRBV6-6	TRBJ2-1	.
TGCAGTGCTAGCCCCTTGGGGACTGGGGCCAACGTCCTGACTTTC	CSASPLGTGANVLTF	.	TRBV20-1	TRBJ2-6	few
TGTGCCAGCAACAGTGGGGTCTCTACTGAAGCTTTCTTT	CASNSGVSTEAFF	.	TRBV9	TRBJ1-1	.
TGTGCCAGCAGTTTTAGGTTTGGTCGGCGGGATATCACAGATACGCAGTATTTT	CASSFRFGRRDITDTQYF	.	TRBV28	TRBJ2-3	.
TGTGCCACCAGCAGAGATCTTCGGCTAACAGGGACTACAGATACGCAGTATTTT	CATSRDLRLTGTTDTQYF	.	TRBV15	TRBJ2-3	.
TGTGCCAGCAGCGAACCACTAGCGGGGGTCACAGATACGCAGTATTTT	CASSEPLAGVTDTQYF	TRBD2	TRBV7-2	TRBJ2-3	many
TGTGCCAGCAGCGCCAAGACAGGGGGTGAAGCTTTCTTT	CASSAKTGGEAFF	TRBD1	TRBV7-6	TRBJ1-1	few
TGCGCCAGCAGCCAAGATTCGGGCGGAACTAACTATGGCTACACCTTC	CASSQDSGGTNYGYTF	.	TRBV4-1	TRBJ1-2	.
TGTGCCAGCAGTGAGGATAGCACAGATACGCAGTATTTT	CASSEDSTDTQYF	.	TRBV6-4	TRBJ2-3	many
TGCAGTGCTAGAACTAGCGGGAGCGGGGAGACCCAGTACTTC	CSARTSGSGETQYF	TRBD2	TRBV20-1	TRBJ2-5	.
TGTGCCAGTAGAGCCGGGACTAGGGGAACTTACGAGCAGTACTTC	CASRAGTRGTYEQYF	TRBD2	TRBV19	TRBJ2-7	few
TGCGCCAGCAGCCAAGACCGGGCTAGCTCCTCCTACGAGCAGTACTTC	CASSQDRASSSYEQYF	.	TRBV4-3	TRBJ2-7	.
TGTGCCAGTAGTATAGGGGCGACTAGCGTTGCAGATACGCAGTATTTT	CASSIGATSVADTQYF	TRBD2	TRBV19	TRBJ2-3	.
TGCAGCGTTCTTTCCCCGGGACTCAGGGGGAATGAGCAGTTCTTC	CSVLSPGLRGNEQFF	.	TRBV29-1	TRBJ2-1	few
TGTGCCAGCAGTTTTGGGGGCTATGGCTACTCCTTC	CASSFGGYGYSF	.	TRBV12-3/TRBV12-4	TRBJ1-2	.
TGTGCCAGCAGCTTAGCCCCGGACAACTACGAGCAGTACTTC	CASSLAPDNYEQYF	.	TRBV7-6	TRBJ2-7	.
TGTGCCAGCAGTTTATCCAAAACCGGGGCCCTACCCCAGCATTTT	CASSLSKTGALPQHF	.	TRBV27	TRBJ1-5	few
TGCGCCAGCAGCCAAGATTGGGACCGTGGGTATCAGCCCCAGCATTTT	CASSQDWDRGYQPQHF	.	TRBV4-3	TRBJ1-5	.
.	CASSVAFGQGNGEPFF	.	TRBV9	TRBJ2-2	.
TGTGCCAGCAGTCCACAGGGGGTCGGGGTTGGGCAGTACTTC	CASSPQGVGVGQYF	TRBD1	TRBV28	TRBJ2-7	many
TGTGCCAGTAGTATAGGACCTGATCAGCCCCAGCATTTT	CASSIGPDQPQHF	.	TRBV19	TRBJ1-5	.
TGTGCCATCAGTGAGTACAGGGGTGGGAATCAGCCCCAGCATTTT	CAISEYRGGNQPQHF	TRBD1	TRBV10-3	TRBJ1-5	few
TGTGCCAGCAGCCCCGCCGCCCCTAACACAGATACGCAGTATTTT	CASSPAAPNTDTQYF	.	TRBV9	TRBJ2-3	few
TGCGCCAGCAGCCAAACCGAGAGGACAGGCTACGAGCAGTACTTC	CASSQTERTGYEQYF	TRBD1	TRBV4-3	TRBJ2-7	many
TGTGCCAGTACCCCCTTCCTGGGGGGGAAAACTGAAGCTTTCTTT	CASTPFLGGKTEAFF	.	TRBV19	TRBJ1-1	many
TGTGCCAGCAGCGTAGAGGACGCCGCCTACGAGCAGTACTTC	CASSVEDAAYEQYF	.	TRBV9	TRBJ2-7	.
TGTGCCAGCAGCTTGTACAGGGAGTTGAACACCGGGGAGCTGTTTTTT	CASSLYRELNTGELFF	.	TRBV6-5	TRBJ2-2	many
TGTGCCAGCAGTTATGGAGGGAGCCCCTACAATGAGCAGTTCTTC	CASSYGGSPYNEQFF	.	TRBV6-5	TRBJ2-1	many
TGTGCCAGCAGTCCCCCGACGGAATCCGGGCAGTTCTTC	CASSPPTESGQFF	.	TRBV12-3/TRBV12-4	TRBJ2-1	.
TGTGCCAGCAGCCGAGCGTTGGGCACTGAAGCTTTCTTT	CASSRALGTEAFF	.	TRBV7-8	TRBJ1-1	few
TGTGCCAGCAGCTTGGGAGACAGGGGCTACACCTTC	CASSLGDRGYTF	.	TRBV5-3	TRBJ1-2	once